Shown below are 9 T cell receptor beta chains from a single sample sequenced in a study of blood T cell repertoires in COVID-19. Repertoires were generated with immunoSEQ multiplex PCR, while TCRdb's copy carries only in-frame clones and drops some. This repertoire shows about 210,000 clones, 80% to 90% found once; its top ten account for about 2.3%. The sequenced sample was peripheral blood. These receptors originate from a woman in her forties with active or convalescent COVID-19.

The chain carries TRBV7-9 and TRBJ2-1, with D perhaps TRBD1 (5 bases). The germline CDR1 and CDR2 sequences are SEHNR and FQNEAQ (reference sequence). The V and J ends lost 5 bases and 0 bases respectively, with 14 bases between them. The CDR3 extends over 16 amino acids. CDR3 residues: CASSQLTGSSYNEQFF. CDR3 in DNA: TGTGCCAGCAGCCAACTAACAGGCAGCTCCTACAATGAGCAGTTCTTC. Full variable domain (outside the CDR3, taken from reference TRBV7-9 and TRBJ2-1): DTGVSQNPRHKITKRGQNVTFRCDPISEHNRLYWYRQTLGQGPEFLTYFQNEAQLEKSRLLSDRFSAERPKGSFSTLEIQRTEQGDSAMYLCASSQLTGSSYNEQFFGPGTRLTVL.

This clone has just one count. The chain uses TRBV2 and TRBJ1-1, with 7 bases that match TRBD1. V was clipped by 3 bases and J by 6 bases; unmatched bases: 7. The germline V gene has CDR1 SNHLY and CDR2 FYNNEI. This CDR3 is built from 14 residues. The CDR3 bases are TGTGCCAGCAGTGACCGGACAGGCCGCGCTGAAGCTTTCTTT. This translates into CASSDRTGRAEAFF.

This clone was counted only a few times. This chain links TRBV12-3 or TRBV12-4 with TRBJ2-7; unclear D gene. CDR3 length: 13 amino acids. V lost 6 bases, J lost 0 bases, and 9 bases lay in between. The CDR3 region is CASSLLTSYEQYF. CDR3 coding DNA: TGTGCCAGCAGCCTACTTACCTCCTACGAGCAGTACTTC.

The CDR3 DNA reads TGCGCCAGCAGCCAAGAGCTCTCAGGGATACCATATGGCTACACCTTC. Translating it yields CASSQELSGIPYGYTF. The rearrangement joins TRBV4-3 to TRBJ1-2, with D perhaps matching TRBD1 (5 bases). From germline, CDR1 is LGHNA and CDR2 YSLEER. The V end was cut by 0 bases, the J end by 5 bases, with 16 bases between. CDR3 size: 16 residues.

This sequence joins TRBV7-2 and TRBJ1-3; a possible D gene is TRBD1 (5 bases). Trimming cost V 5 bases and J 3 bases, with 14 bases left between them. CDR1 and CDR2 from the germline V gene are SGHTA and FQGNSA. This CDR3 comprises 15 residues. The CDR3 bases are TGTGCCAGCAGCACTGCAGGGTTTTTTGGAAACACCATATATTTT. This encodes CASSTAGFFGNTIYF.

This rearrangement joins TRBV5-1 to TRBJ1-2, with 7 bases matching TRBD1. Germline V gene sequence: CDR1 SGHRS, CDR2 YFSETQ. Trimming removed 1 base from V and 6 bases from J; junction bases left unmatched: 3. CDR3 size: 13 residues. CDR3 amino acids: CASSLYTGDGYTF. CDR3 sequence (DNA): TGCGCCAGCAGCTTGTATACAGGGGATGGCTACACCTTC.

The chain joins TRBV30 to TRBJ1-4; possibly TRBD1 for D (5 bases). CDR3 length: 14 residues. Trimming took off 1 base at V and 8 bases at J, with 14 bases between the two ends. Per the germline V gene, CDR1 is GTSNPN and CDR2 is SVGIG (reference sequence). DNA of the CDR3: TGTGCCTGGAGTGAACTGGGACTCACCGAAAAACTGTTTTTT. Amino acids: CAWSELGLTEKLFF.

The chain's CDR3 is CASSQVAPTRTGDIMNTEAFF. DNA of the CDR3: TGTGCCAGCAGCCAAGTGGCCCCAACCCGGACAGGGGACATCATGAACACTGAAGCTTTCTTT. V and J are TRBV3-1 (or the pseudogene TRBV3-2) and TRBJ1-1, with 9 bases lining up with TRBD1. Per germline, CDR1 LGHDT and CDR2 YNNKEL (reference sequence). Losses at the gene ends were 1 base for V and 0 bases for J; bases not matched to a gene: 18. This CDR3 is 21 amino acids long.

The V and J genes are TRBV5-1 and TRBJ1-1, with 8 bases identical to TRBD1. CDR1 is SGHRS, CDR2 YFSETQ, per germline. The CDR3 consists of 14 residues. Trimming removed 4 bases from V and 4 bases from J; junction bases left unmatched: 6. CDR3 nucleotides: TGCGCCAGCAGCCATGGGACAGGTGGCACTGAAGCTTTCTTT. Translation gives CASSHGTGGTEAFF.